Listed here are 9 T cell receptor beta chains from one sample, sequenced in a study of T cells in Graves' hyperthyroidism and ophthalmopathy. RNA transcripts were the template for amplifying TCR beta CDR3 regions. RT-PCR in the first round (using the HTBI primer set) targeted the TCR CDR3. TCRdb re-analysed the multiplex PCR reads in MiXCR, keeping a single row per CDR3 protein. The sample lists 50,000 to 60,000 distinct CDR3 sequences, approximately 50% seen once, with around 12% in the top ten. The sample consisted of blood. All receptors derive from a woman in her 30s with Graves' ophthalmopathy.

This clonotype was recorded at least ten times. The chain is built from TRBV7-9 and TRBJ2-3; no definite D call. In germline, CDR1 is SEHNR, CDR2 FQNEAQ (reference sequence). Trimming pared 2 bases from V and 4 bases from J, leaving 10 bases between. This CDR3 contains 14 residues. The DNA for the CDR3 is TGTGCCAGCAGCTTAAGCTCCGGCGCAGATACGCAGTATTTT. Translated: CASSLSSGADTQYF.

The rearrangement uses TRBV7-6 and TRBJ2-5; D perhaps matches TRBD1 (6 bases). Trimming took 4 bases from V and 5 from J, leaving 14 bases between them. In germline, CDR1 is SGHVS, CDR2 FNYEAQ. This CDR3 has 14 residues. CDR3 sequence (DNA): TGTGCCAGCAGCTCGCCGGACAGCAGGGAGACCCAGTACTTC. It yields the protein CASSSPDSRETQYF.

In the case of this clonotype: An end of the junction differs from the germline gene, which may be a read error. V is TRBV2 and J is TRBJ1-1; 8 bases line up with TRBD1. CDR3 length: 13 residues. In germline, CDR1 is SNHLY, CDR2 FYNNEI. CDR3 nucleotide sequence: TGTGCCTGCAGCCTCGACAGGGGCACTGAAGCTTTCTTT. It specifies CACSLDRGTEAFF.

V and J are TRBV28 and TRBJ2-1; 14 bases align to TRBD2. Germline values: CDR1 MDHEN, CDR2 SYDVKM. Trimming removed 3 bases from V and 8 bases from J; junction bases left unmatched: 6. This CDR3 region has 16 residues. The CDR3 is CASSLRTSGRSYEQFF. The CDR3, as DNA: TGTGCCAGCAGTTTGCGGACTAGCGGGAGGAGCTATGAGCAGTTCTTC. Together with reference TRBV28 and TRBJ2-1, the CDR3 gives the full variable domain: DVKVTQSSRYLVKRTGEKVFLECVQDMDHENMFWYRQDPGLGLRLIYFSYDVKMKEKGDIPEGYSVSREKKERFSLILESASTNQTSMYLCASSLRTSGRSYEQFFGPGTRLTVL.

This clonotype was detected ten times or more. This chain links TRBV27 with TRBJ2-3; no definite D call. V was trimmed by 10 bases and J by 0 bases, leaving 20 bases between them. Germline lookup yields CDR1 MNHEY and CDR2 SMNVEV (reference sequence). This CDR3 is 16 amino acids long. Written as DNA, the CDR3 is TGTGCCACCCAAGCTACGGCAGTCGCTAGCACAGATACGCAGTATTTT. Residues: CATQATAVASTDTQYF.

As concerns this clonotype: Relative to the germline gene, one junction end is altered; a read error may explain this. The gene calls are TRBV28 and TRBJ2-7; D remains ambiguous. Germline V gene lookup returns CDR1 MDHEN and CDR2 SYDVKM. This CDR3 comprises 12 residues. The CDR3 nucleotides read TGCGCCAACAGTTTATCCAACTACGAGCAGTACTTC. Its protein is CANSLSNYEQYF.

This clonotype has a single count. J is TRBJ2-3 and V is TRBV2, with 13 bases lining up with TRBD2. V shed 5 bases, J shed 1 base, and the junction held 3 bases outside the gene matches. The germline CDR1 and CDR2 sequences are SNHLY and FYNNEI. There are 16 residues in the CDR3. CDR3: CASSWTSGSGTDTQYF. CDR3 DNA: TGTGCCAGCAGTTGGACTAGCGGGAGTGGCACAGATACGCAGTATTTT.

The V and J genes are TRBV2 and TRBJ1-2; a weak D match, TRBD1 (5 bases). Germline V lookup: CDR1 SNHLY, CDR2 FYNNEI. V was clipped by 3 bases and J by 11 bases, with 10 bases between them. The CDR3 loop spans 11 amino acids. The CDR3: CASSEVGAYTF. The CDR3 DNA follows: TGTGCCAGCAGTGAGGTAGGGGCTTACACCTTC.

CDR3 loop: CASSLNTGIGCYGYTF. The CDR3 bases are TGCGCCAGCAGCCTAAATACAGGGATCGGATGCTATGGCTACACCTTC. The V and J genes are TRBV10-1 and TRBJ1-2, with D perhaps matching TRBD1 (6 bases). Germline V lookup: CDR1 WNHNN, CDR2 SYGVQD (reference sequence). V shed 6 bases and J shed 4 bases, with 21 bases lying between them. CDR3 length: 16 amino acids.